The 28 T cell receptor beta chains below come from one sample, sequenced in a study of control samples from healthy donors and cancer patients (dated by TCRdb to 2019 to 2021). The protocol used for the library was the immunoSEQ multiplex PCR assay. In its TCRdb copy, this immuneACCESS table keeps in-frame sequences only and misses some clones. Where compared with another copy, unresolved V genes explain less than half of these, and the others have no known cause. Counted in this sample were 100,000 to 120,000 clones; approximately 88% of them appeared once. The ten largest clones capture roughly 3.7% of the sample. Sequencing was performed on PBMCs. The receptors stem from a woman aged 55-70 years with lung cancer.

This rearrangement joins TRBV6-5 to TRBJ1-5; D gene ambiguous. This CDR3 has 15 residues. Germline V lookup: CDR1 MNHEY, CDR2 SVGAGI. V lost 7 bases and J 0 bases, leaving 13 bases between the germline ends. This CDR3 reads CASIISGPSNQPQHF. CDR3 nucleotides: TGTGCCAGCATAATATCCGGGCCTAGCAATCAGCCCCAGCATTTT.

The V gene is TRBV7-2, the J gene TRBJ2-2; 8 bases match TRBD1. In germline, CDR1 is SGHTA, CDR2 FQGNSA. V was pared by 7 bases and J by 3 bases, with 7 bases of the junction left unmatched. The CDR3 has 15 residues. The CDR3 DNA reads TGTGCCAGCACCCGACAGGGGACCTACACCGGGGAGCTGTTTTTT. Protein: CASTRQGTYTGELFF.

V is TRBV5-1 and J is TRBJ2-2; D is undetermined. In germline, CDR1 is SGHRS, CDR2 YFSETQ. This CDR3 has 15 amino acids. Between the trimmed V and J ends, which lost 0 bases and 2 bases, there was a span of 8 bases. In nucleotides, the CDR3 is TGCGCCAGCAGCTTGGGGCAGTCTAACACCGGGGAGCTGTTTTTT. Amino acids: CASSLGQSNTGELFF. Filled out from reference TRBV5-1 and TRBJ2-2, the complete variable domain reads KAGVTQTPRYLIKTRGQQVTLSCSPISGHRSVSWYQQTPGQGLQFLFEYFSETQRNKGNFPGRFSGRQFSNSRSEMNVSTLELGDSALYLCASSLGQSNTGELFFGEGSRLTVL.

Here the CDR3 DNA reads TGTGCCAGCAGCCGAATCAACACTGAAGCTTTCTTT. Translating gives CASSRINTEAFF. The chain recombines TRBV5-5 with TRBJ1-1; D is uncertain. The CDR3 has 12 amino acids. Trimming removed 4 bases from V and 2 bases from J, with 6 bases in between. From germline, CDR1 is SGHKS and CDR2 YYEKEE (reference sequence). Full variable domain (rest looked up from reference TRBV5-5 and TRBJ1-1): DAGVTQSPTHLIKTRGQQVTLRCSPISGHKSVSWYQQVLGQGPQFIFQYYEKEERGRGNFPDRFSARQFPNYSSELNVNALLLGDSALYLCASSRINTEAFFGQGTRLTVV.

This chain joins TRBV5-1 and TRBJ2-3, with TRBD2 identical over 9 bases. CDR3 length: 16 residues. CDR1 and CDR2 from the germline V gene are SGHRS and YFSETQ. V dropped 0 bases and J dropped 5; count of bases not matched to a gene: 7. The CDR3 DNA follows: TGCGCCAGCAGCTTGGAGGCGGGAGGGCCGGGAGATACGCAGTATTTT. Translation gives CASSLEAGGPGDTQYF. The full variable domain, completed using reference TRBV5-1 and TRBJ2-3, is KAGVTQTPRYLIKTRGQQVTLSCSPISGHRSVSWYQQTPGQGLQFLFEYFSETQRNKGNFPGRFSGRQFSNSRSEMNVSTLELGDSALYLCASSLEAGGPGDTQYFGPGTRLTVL.

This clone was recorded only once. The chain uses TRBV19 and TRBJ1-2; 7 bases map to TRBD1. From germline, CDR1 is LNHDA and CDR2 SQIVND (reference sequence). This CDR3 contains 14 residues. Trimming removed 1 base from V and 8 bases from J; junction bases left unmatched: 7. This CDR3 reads CASSIANRGNGYTF. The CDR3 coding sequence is TGTGCCAGTAGTATAGCGAACAGGGGAAACGGCTACACCTTC.

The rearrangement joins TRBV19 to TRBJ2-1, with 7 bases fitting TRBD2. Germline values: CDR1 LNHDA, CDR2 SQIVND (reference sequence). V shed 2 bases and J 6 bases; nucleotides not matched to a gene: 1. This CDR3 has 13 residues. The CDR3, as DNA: TGTGCCAGTAGTATATGGGAGGGCAATGAGCAGTTCTTC. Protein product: CASSIWEGNEQFF.

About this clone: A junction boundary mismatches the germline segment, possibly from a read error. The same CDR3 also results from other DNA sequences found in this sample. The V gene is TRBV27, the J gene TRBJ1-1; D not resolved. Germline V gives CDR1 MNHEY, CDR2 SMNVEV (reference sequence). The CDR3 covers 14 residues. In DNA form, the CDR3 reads TGTGCCAGCAGAGCCGGGGAACTTAACACTGAAGCCTTCTTT. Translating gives CASRAGELNTEAFF.

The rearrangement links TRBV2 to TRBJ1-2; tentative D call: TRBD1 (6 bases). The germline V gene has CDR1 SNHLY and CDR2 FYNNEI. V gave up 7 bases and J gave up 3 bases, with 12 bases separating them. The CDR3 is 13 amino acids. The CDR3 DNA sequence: TGTGCCAGCAAACAGGGTATATACTATGGCTACACCTTC. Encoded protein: CASKQGIYYGYTF. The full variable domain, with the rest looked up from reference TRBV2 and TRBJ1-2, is EPEVTQTPSHQVTQMGQEVILRCVPISNHLYFYWYRQILGQKVEFLVSFYNNEISEKSEIFDDQFSVERPDGSNFTLKIRSTKLEDSAMYFCASKQGIYYGYTFGSGTRLTVV.

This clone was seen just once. DNA of the CDR3: TGCGCCAGCAGCCCGGACACAGGGATGGAGACCCAGTACTTC. Translating gives CASSPDTGMETQYF. The chain is built from TRBV5-1 and TRBJ2-5; a possible D gene is TRBD1 (6 bases). V gave up 4 bases and J gave up 5 bases, with 15 bases separating them. This CDR3 is built from 14 residues. The germline CDR1 and CDR2 sequences are SGHRS and YFSETQ.

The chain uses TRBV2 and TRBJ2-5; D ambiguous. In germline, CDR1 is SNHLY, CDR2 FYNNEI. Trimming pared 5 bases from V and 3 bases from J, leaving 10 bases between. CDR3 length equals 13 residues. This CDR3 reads CASSHADEETQYF. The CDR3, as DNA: TGTGCCAGCAGTCACGCGGACGAAGAGACCCAGTACTTC.

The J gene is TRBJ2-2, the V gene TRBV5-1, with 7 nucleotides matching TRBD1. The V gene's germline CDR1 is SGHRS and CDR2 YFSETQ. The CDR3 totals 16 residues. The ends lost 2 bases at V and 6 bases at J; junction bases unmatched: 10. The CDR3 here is CASSLGQDRIPGELFF. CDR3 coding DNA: TGCGCCAGCAGCTTAGGACAGGATCGGATTCCCGGGGAGCTGTTTTTT.

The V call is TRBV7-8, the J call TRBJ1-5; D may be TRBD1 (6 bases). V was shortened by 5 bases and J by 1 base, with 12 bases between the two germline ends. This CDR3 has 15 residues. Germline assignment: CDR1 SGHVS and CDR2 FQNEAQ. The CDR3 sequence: CASSRIGQSNQPQHF. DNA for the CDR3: TGTGCCAGCAGCCGAATCGGACAGAGCAATCAGCCCCAGCATTTT.

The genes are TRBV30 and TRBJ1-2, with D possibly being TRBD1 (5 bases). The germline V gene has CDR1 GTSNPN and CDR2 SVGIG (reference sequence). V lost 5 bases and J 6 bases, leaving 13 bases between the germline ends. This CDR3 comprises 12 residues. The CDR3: CAWDISGHGYTF. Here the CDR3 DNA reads TGTGCCTGGGATATCTCGGGGCATGGCTACACCTTC. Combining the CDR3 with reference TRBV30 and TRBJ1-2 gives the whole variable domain SQTIHQWPATLVQPVGSPLSLECTVEGTSNPNLYWYRQAAGRGLQLLFYSVGIGQISSEVPQNLSASRPQDRQFILSSKKLLLSDSGFYLCAWDISGHGYTFGSGTRLTVV.

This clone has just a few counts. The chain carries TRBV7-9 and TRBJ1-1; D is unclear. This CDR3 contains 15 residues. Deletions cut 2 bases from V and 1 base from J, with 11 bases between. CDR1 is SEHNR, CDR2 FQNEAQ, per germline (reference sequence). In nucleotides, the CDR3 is TGTGCCAGCAGCTTACGGGCAGCGTCGAACACTGAAGCTTTCTTT. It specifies CASSLRAASNTEAFF. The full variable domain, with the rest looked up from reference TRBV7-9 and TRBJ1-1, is DTGVSQNPRHKITKRGQNVTFRCDPISEHNRLYWYRQTLGQGPEFLTYFQNEAQLEKSRLLSDRFSAERPKGSFSTLEIQRTEQGDSAMYLCASSLRAASNTEAFFGQGTRLTVV.

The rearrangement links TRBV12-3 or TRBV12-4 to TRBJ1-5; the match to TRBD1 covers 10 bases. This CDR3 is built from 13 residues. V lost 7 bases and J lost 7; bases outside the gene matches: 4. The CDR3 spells CASTRDRGQPQHF. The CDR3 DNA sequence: TGTGCCAGCACCAGGGACAGGGGACAGCCCCAGCATTTT.

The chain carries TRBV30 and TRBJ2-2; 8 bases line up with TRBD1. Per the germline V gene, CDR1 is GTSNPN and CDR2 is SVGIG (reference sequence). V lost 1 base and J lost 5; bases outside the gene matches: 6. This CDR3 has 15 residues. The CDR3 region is CAWSGPGGFTGELFF. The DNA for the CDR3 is TGTGCCTGGAGTGGGCCAGGGGGCTTTACCGGGGAGCTGTTTTTT.

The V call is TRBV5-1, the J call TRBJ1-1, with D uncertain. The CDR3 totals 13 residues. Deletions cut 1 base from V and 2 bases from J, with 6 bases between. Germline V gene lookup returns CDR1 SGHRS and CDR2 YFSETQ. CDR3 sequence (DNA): TGCGCCAGCAGCTTGACGGCCAACACTGAAGCTTTCTTT. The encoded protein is CASSLTANTEAFF.

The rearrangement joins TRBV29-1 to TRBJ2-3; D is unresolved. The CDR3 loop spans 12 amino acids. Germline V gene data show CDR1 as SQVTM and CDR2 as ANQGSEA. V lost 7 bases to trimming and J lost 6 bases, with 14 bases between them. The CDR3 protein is CSEFEVGDTQYF. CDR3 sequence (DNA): TGCAGCGAATTCGAGGTCGGGGATACGCAGTATTTT.

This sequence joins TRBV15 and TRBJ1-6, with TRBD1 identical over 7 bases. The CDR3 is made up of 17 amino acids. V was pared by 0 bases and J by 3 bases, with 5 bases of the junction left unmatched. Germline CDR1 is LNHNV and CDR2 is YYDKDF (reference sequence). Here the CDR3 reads CATSRDSGGSYNSPLHF. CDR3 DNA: TGTGCCACCAGCAGAGATTCAGGGGGGAGCTATAATTCACCCCTCCACTTT.

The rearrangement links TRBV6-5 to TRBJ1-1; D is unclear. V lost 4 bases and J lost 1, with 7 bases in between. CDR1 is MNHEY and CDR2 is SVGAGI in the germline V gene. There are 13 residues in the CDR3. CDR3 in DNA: TGTGCCAGCAGTTTTGGCGGGAACACTGAAGCTTTCTTT. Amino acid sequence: CASSFGGNTEAFF.

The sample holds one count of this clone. CDR3 residues: CASSLGTGRFEAFF. CDR3 nucleotide sequence: TGTGCCAGCAGTCTCGGGACAGGCCGTTTTGAAGCTTTCTTT. The chain has TRBV6-2 or TRBV6-3 and TRBJ1-1; the match to TRBD1 covers 8 bases. Germline CDR1 reads MNHEY; CDR2 reads SVGEGT. The trim removed 5 bases at V and 7 bases at J, leaving 9 bases unmatched. This CDR3 has 14 amino acids.

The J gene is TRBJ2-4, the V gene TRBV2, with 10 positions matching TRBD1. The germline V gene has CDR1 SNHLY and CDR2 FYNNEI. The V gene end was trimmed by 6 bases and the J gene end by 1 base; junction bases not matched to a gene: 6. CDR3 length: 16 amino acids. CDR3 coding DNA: TGTGCCAGCAGGACAGGGGGCTCGATGGCCAAAAACATTCAGTACTTC. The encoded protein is CASRTGGSMAKNIQYF.

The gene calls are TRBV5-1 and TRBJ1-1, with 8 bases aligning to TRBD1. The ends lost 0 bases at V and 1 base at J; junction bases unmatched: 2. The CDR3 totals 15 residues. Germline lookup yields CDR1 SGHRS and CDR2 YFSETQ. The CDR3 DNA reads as TGCGCCAGCAGCTTGGACGGACAGGGGAACACTGAAGCTTTCTTT. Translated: CASSLDGQGNTEAFF.

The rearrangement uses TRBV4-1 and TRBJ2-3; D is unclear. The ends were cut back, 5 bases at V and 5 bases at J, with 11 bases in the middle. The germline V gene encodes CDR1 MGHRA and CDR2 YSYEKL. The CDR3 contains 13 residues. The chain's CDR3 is CASSLLLGDTQYF. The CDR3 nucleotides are TGCGCCAGCAGCTTATTACTCGGAGATACGCAGTATTTT.

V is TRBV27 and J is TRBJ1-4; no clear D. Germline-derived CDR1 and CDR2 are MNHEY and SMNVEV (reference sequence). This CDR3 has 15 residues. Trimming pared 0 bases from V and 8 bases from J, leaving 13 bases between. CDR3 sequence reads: CASSLSGQSYEKLFF. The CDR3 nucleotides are TGTGCCAGCAGTTTATCTGGGCAGTCCTACGAAAAACTGTTTTTT.

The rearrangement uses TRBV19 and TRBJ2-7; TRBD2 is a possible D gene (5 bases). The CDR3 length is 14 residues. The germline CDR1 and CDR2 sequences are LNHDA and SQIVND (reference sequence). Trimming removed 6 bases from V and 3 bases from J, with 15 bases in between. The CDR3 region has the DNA TGTGCCAGTAGCTTCGGTAGAGGGAACTACGAGCAGTACTTC. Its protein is CASSFGRGNYEQYF.

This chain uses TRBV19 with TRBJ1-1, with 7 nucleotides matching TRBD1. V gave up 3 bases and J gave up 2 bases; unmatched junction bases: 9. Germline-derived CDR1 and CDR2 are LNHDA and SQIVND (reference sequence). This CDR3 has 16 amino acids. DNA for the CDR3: TGTGCCAGTAGTATCCCTCGGGACAGTTTAAACACTGAAGCTTTCTTT. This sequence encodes CASSIPRDSLNTEAFF. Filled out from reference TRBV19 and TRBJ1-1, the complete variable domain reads DGGITQSPKYLFRKEGQNVTLSCEQNLNHDAMYWYRQDPGQGLRLIYYSQIVNDFQKGDIAEGYSVSREKKESFPLTVTSAQKNPTAFYLCASSIPRDSLNTEAFFGQGTRLTVV.